The 5 T cell receptor beta chains presented below share a single source sample, sequenced in a study of T cell responses to AZD1222 COVID-19 vaccine. Data came from immunoSEQ multiplex PCR; TCRdb stores just in-frame clones and leaves some out. The sample has approximately 88,000 clones, about 92% seen once. Sequencing was performed on peripheral blood, taken on day 0 of AZD1222 vaccination. Receptor source: an adult in good health.

The rearrangement uses TRBV6-6 and TRBJ2-7; possibly TRBD1 for D (6 bases). The ends were cut back, 6 bases at V and 4 bases at J, with 19 bases in the middle. In germline, CDR1 is MNHNY, CDR2 SVGAGI (reference sequence). This CDR3 has 15 residues. The CDR3 DNA sequence: TGTGCCAGCAGCCGAGACAGGTCGGGCCAATACGAGCAGTACTTC. Encoded protein: CASSRDRSGQYEQYF.

J is TRBJ1-2 and V is TRBV10-3; TRBD1 agrees at 7 bases. The V gene's germline CDR1 is ENHRY and CDR2 SYGVKD. The CDR3 covers 13 residues. J lost 7 bases, V lost 6 bases, and 8 bases had no gene match. The CDR3 DNA is TGTGCCATCAGCCTAGACAGGGAGGGTGGCTACACCTTC. Translation: CAISLDREGGYTF.

V is TRBV2 and J is TRBJ1-6; 12 positions agree with TRBD1. Germline lookup yields CDR1 SNHLY and CDR2 FYNNEI. V dropped 3 bases and J dropped 10; count of bases not matched to a gene: 10. CDR3 length: 17 amino acids. The CDR3 nucleotides read TGTGCCAGCAGTGACTACTGGGACAGGGGGCGGAAATCACCCCTCCACTTT. Its protein product is CASSDYWDRGRKSPLHF.

CDR3 nucleotide sequence: TGTGCCAGCAGCTATCACAACCGGGACAGCTACGAGCAGTACTTC. Amino acid sequence: CASSYHNRDSYEQYF. This rearrangement joins TRBV7-8 to TRBJ2-7; 7 bases align to TRBD1. There are 15 residues in the CDR3. Trimming at V came to 4 bases and at J to 3 bases, leaving 9 bases not matched to a gene. Germline V CDR1 and CDR2: SGHVS, FQNEAQ.

This chain joins TRBV25-1 and TRBJ2-1, with 7 bases identical to TRBD2. The CDR3 runs 15 residues. Germline V gene lookup returns CDR1 MGHDK and CDR2 SYGVNS. J was trimmed by 4 bases and V by 7 bases; bases with no gene match: 10. In DNA, the CDR3 is TGTGCCAGCAAGGTCGACGGAGCGGGATACAATGAGCAGTTCTTC. It encodes CASKVDGAGYNEQFF.